Below, 8 T cell receptor beta chains from the same sample are listed, as sequenced in a study of shared clonotypes between healthy human individuals. This table comes from immunoSEQ multiplex PCR, and its TCRdb copy is limited to in-frame clones, with some not included. The table includes over 1.5 million clones, nearly 99% detected once. Sequenced input: naive CD4+ T cells sorted from blood. Indicated subset: CD45RA+ positively selected. The receptors come from a man aged 25 to 40 in good health.

The chain couples TRBV5-1 to TRBJ2-2; D is ambiguous. Trimming pared 0 bases from V and 0 bases from J, leaving 9 bases between. Looked up from germline, CDR1 is SGHRS and CDR2 is YFSETQ. The CDR3 length is 16 residues. The CDR3 loop reads CASSLVGLSNTGELFF. As DNA, the CDR3 is TGCGCCAGCAGCTTGGTGGGCCTCTCGAACACCGGGGAGCTGTTTTTT. Complete variable domain (other parts from reference TRBV5-1 and TRBJ2-2): KAGVTQTPRYLIKTRGQQVTLSCSPISGHRSVSWYQQTPGQGLQFLFEYFSETQRNKGNFPGRFSGRQFSNSRSEMNVSTLELGDSALYLCASSLVGLSNTGELFFGEGSRLTVL.

The chain recombines TRBV4-1 with TRBJ1-5, with TRBD1 matching over 9 bases. J lost 0 bases, V lost 0 bases, and 9 bases had no gene match. This CDR3 has 19 amino acids. Germline CDR1 and CDR2: MGHRA and YSYEKL. The CDR3 nucleotides are TGCGCCAGCAGCCAAGATTTGGGGACAGGGCAACTTAGCAATCAGCCCCAGCATTTT. Its translation: CASSQDLGTGQLSNQPQHF.

The rearrangement joins TRBV9 to TRBJ2-1, with D perhaps matching TRBD1 or TRBD2 (6 bases each). The CDR3 is 19 residues long. V gave up 2 bases and J gave up 4 bases, with 25 bases separating them. Per germline, CDR1 SGDLS and CDR2 YYNGEE. The CDR3 DNA reads as TGTGCCAGCAGCGTTGGGGGCGTCGGCACGGGACTGACATACAATGAGCAGTTCTTC. This gives the protein CASSVGGVGTGLTYNEQFF.

As for this clone: Other nucleotide sequences in the sample specify the same CDR3. The rearrangement joins TRBV18 to TRBJ2-5; D may be TRBD2 (6 bases). Germline-derived CDR1 and CDR2 are KGHSH and LQKENI. The CDR3 loop spans 14 amino acids. The V gene lost 1 base and the J gene lost 4 bases, with 10 bases spanning the gap. CDR3 sequence: CASSPLRGGETQYF. DNA for the CDR3: TGTGCCAGCTCACCACTGAGGGGAGGAGAGACCCAGTACTTC.

The gene calls are TRBV11-2 and TRBJ2-1, with unresolved D. Germline assignment: CDR1 SGHAT and CDR2 FQNNGV. The CDR3 runs 15 residues. The V gene lost 5 bases and the J gene lost 5 bases, with 16 bases spanning the gap. CDR3 in DNA: TGTGCCAGCAGCACACACACCCGCGCCGACAATGAGCAGTTCTTC. Amino acid sequence: CASSTHTRADNEQFF.

The rearrangement joins TRBV2 to TRBJ2-6; TRBD1 aligns across 7 bases. The germline CDR1 and CDR2 sequences are SNHLY and FYNNEI. With V trimmed by 4 bases and J by 1 base, 4 bases remained unmatched. This CDR3 has 16 amino acids. This chain's CDR3 is CASSGQGSSGANVLTF. CDR3 DNA: TGTGCCAGCAGTGGACAGGGCAGTTCTGGGGCCAACGTCCTGACTTTC.

The chain recombines TRBV6-1 with TRBJ1-5; D not resolved. Trimming removed 7 bases at V and 5 bases at J, with 9 bases between. This CDR3 region has 12 residues. Germline CDR1 is MNHNS and CDR2 is SASEGT. CDR3 protein: CASTDGYQPQHF. DNA of the CDR3: TGTGCCAGCACCGACGGCTATCAGCCCCAGCATTTT.

The V gene is TRBV9, the J gene TRBJ2-6; D is possibly TRBD2 (5 bases). The germline CDR1 and CDR2 sequences are SGDLS and YYNGEE. This CDR3 has 15 residues. The V end lost 8 bases, the J end lost 0 bases, and 12 bases lay between the germline ends. The DNA of the CDR3 is TGTGCCAGTGCGGGCCCCCCCTCTGGGGCCAACGTCCTGACTTTC. Residues: CASAGPPSGANVLTF.